This T cell receptor beta chain was identified in a study of neurological immune-mediated disorders. Study observations and caveats: HTLV-1-associated myelopathy led in TCR clonal expansion, while multiple sclerosis ranked lowest, below healthy controls. No sharing of CDR3 amino acid sequences was observed among expanded clones across subjects, suggesting private repertoires in all groups.

The V end lost 4 bases, the J end lost 0 bases, and 15 bases lay between the germline ends. CDR1 KGHDR and CDR2 SFDVKD come from the germline V gene. The CDR3 extends over 17 amino acids. For the unsorted libraries, 2 million PBMCs stored at -80 C served as input. As for the cDNA, it was generated by 5'RACE with 10-nucleotide random UMIs. TCRdb ran MiXCR on the 5' RACE reads and lists one entry per CDR3 protein. The sample carries about 62,000 distinct CDR3 sequences, 4% to 6% recorded once. This clonotype was observed at least ten times. As yet, its antigen is unknown. The sequence derives from a woman aged 45-60 years with multiple sclerosis. The genes are TRBV24-1 and TRBJ1-5; D call uncertain. Sequenced sample: PBMCs. CDR3 in DNA: TGTGCCACCAGTGACTTCAGTGAAACGGTTAGCAATCAGCCCCAGCATTTT. The encoded protein is CATSDFSETVSNQPQHF.